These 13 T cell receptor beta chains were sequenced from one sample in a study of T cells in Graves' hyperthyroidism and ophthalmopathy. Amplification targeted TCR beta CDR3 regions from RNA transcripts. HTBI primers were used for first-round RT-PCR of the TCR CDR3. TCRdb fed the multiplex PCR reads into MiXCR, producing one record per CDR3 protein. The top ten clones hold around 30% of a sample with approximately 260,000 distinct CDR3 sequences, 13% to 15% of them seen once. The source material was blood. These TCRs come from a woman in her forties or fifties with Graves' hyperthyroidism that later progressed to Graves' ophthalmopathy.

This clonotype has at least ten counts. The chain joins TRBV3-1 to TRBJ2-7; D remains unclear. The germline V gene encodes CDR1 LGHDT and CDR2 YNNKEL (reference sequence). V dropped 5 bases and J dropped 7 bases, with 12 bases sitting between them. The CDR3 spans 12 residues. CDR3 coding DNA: TGTGCCAGCAGCTGGAGTTCGTTTGAGCAGTACTTC. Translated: CASSWSSFEQYF.

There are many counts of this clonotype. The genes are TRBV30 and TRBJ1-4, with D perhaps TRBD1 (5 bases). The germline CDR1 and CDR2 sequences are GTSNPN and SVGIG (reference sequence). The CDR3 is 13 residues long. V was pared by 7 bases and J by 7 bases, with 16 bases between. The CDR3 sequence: CASPWGEAEKLFF. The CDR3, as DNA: TGTGCCTCGCCTTGGGGGGAGGCTGAAAAACTGTTTTTT. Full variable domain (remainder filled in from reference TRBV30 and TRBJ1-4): SQTIHQWPATLVQPVGSPLSLECTVEGTSNPNLYWYRQAAGRGLQLLFYSVGIGQISSEVPQNLSASRPQDRQFILSSKKLLLSDSGFYLCASPWGEAEKLFFGSGTQLSVL.

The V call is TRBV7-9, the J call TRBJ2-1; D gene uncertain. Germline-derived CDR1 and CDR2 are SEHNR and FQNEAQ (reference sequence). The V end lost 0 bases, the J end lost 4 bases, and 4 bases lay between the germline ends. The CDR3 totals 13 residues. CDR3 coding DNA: TGTGCCAGCAGCTTAGCCGAGTACAATGAGCAGTTCTTC. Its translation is CASSLAEYNEQFF.

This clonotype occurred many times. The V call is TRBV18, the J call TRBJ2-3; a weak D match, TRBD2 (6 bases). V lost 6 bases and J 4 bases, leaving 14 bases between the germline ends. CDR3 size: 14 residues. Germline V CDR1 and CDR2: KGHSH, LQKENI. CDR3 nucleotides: TGTGCCAGCTCGAGACGGGAGTCCGCAGATACGCAGTATTTT. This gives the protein CASSRRESADTQYF.

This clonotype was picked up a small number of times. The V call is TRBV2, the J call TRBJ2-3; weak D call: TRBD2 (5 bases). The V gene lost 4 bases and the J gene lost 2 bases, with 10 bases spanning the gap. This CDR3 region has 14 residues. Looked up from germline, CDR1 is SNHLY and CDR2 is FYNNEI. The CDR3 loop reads CASSAGGSTDTQYF. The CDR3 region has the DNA TGTGCCAGCAGTGCGGGCGGGTCCACAGATACGCAGTATTTT.

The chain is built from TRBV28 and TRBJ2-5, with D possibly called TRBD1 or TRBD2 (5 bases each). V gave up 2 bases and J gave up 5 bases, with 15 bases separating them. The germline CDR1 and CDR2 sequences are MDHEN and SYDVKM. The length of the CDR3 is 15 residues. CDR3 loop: CASSLITGTGETQYF. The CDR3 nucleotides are TGTGCCAGCAGTTTAATCACCGGGACGGGCGAGACCCAGTACTTC.

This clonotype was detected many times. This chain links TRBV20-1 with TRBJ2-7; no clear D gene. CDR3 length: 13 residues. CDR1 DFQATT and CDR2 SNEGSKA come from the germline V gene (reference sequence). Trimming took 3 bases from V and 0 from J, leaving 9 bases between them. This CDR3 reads CSASISISYEQYF. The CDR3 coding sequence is TGCAGTGCTAGCATAAGTATCTCCTACGAGCAGTACTTC.

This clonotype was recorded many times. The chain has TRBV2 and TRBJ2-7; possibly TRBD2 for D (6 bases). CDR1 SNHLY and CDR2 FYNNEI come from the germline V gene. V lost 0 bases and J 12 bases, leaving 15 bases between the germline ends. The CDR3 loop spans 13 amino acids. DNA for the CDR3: TGTGCCAGCAGTGAAGCGGATGGAGGGGCTGGGTACTTC. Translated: CASSEADGGAGYF.

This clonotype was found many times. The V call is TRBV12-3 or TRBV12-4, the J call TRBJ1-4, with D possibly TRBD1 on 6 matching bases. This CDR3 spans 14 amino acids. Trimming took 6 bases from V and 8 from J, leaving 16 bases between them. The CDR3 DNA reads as TGTGCCAGCAGCCGACGTACAGGGAGGGAAAAACTGTTTTTT. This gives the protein CASSRRTGREKLFF.

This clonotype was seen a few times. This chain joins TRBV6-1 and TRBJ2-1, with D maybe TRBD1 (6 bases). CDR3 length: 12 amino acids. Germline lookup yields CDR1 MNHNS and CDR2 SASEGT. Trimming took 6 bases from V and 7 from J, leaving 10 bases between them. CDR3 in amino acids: CASRKQGNEQFF. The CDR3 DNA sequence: TGTGCCAGCAGGAAACAGGGTAATGAGCAGTTCTTC.

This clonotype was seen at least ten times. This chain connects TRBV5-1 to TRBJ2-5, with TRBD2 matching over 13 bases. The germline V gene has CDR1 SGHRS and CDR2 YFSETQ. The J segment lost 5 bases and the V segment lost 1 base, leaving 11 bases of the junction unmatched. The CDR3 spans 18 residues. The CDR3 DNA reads TGCGCCAGCAGCTTGAATGGACTAGCGGGAGTGGTCGGGGAGACCCAGTACTTC. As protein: CASSLNGLAGVVGETQYF.

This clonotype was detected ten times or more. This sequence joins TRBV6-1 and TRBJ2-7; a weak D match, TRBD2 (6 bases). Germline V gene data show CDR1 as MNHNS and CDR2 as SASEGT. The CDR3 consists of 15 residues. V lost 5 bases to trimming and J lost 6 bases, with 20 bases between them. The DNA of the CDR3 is TGTGCCAGCAGTTACCCGGGAGACGGGATAGGCGAGCAGTACTTC. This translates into CASSYPGDGIGEQYF.

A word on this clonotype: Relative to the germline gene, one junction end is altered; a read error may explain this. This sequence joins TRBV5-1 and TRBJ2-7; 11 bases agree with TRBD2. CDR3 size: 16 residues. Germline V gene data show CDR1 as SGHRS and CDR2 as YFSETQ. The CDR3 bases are TGTGCCAGCAGCTTAGATAGGACTAGCGGGTCCTACGAGCAGTACTTC. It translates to CASSLDRTSGSYEQYF.